This TCR beta chain was identified during a study of CD8+ T cells in alopecia areata. Study background: Treated patients took oral tofacitinib at 5 to 10 mg twice daily. Treatment with tofacitinib (6 to 18 months) was followed by 6 months off drug.

Germline V gene sequence: CDR1 LNHDA, CDR2 SQIVND (reference sequence). V shed 5 bases, J shed 7 bases, and the junction held 7 bases outside the gene matches. CDR3 length equals 14 residues. Researchers took lesional scalp punch biopsies and peripheral blood from people who were alopecia areata patients. Following RNA extraction, reverse transcription yielded cDNA that acted as the sequencing template. Clones were sequenced by immunoSEQ multiplex PCR, and TCRdb holds only the in-frame ones, with some missing. The table shows 7,900 or so clones, with around 52% occurring only once. In its sample, this clone was seen a few times.

The receptor comes from a human donor with alopecia areata. The chain has TRBV19 and TRBJ1-5, with 8 bases fitting TRBD1. This specimen consisted of skin, obtained at week 0. The CDR3 loop reads CASSPDRGFQPQHF. The CDR3 DNA follows: TGTGCCAGTAGTCCCGACAGGGGATTCCAGCCCCAGCATTTT. The variable domain in full, completed from reference TRBV19 and TRBJ1-5, reads DGGITQSPKYLFRKEGQNVTLSCEQNLNHDAMYWYRQDPGQGLRLIYYSQIVNDFQKGDIAEGYSVSREKKESFPLTVTSAQKNPTAFYLCASSPDRGFQPQHFGDGTRLSIL.